This is a list of T cell receptor beta chains from one sample in a study of Ad26.COV2.S vaccination and SARS-CoV-2 variants. Profiling relied on immunoSEQ multiplex PCR, and the TCRdb table lists in-frame clones only, not all of them. The table records approximately 400,000 clones, about 90% of them present only once. This sample comprised peripheral blood, obtained after recovery from COVID-19. The receptors shown here come from a human donor who had recovered from COVID-19. Both conserved end residues are part of each CDR3. The D gene is left open where the match is weak. Clone sizes are given selectively: once, few, many, or a class where the clone is expanded.

D: -
J: TRBJ1-3
V: TRBV10-2
size: -
CDR3: CASSDRPIGNTIYF
DNA: TGCGCCAGCAGCGACAGGCCTATAGGAAACACCATATATTTT

D: TRBD1
J: TRBJ1-6
V: TRBV11-3
size: -
CDR3: CASSPGTGDNSPLHF
DNA: TGTGCCAGCAGCCCTGGGACAGGAGATAATTCACCCCTCCACTTT

D: TRBD1
J: TRBJ1-2
V: TRBV19
size: -
CDR3: CASSIETGASPYGYTF
DNA: TGTGCCAGTAGTATAGAGACAGGGGCGTCTCCCTATGGCTACACCTTC

D: TRBD2
J: TRBJ2-2
V: TRBV3-1/TRBV3-2
size: -
CDR3: CASSTTRGGRYGELFF
DNA: TGTGCCAGCAGCACAACTCGGGGGGGCCGTTACGGGGAGCTGTTTTTT

D: TRBD1
J: TRBJ1-2
V: TRBV27
size: -
CDR3: CASSLIPDRAGGYTF
DNA: TGTGCCAGCAGTTTGATACCGGACAGGGCTGGAGGCTACACCTTC

D: -
J: TRBJ2-1
V: TRBV29-1
size: -
CDR3: CSVRDSNEQFF
DNA: TGCAGCGTAAGGGACTCCAATGAGCAGTTCTTC

D: -
J: TRBJ2-5
V: TRBV3-1/TRBV3-2
size: -
CDR3: CQTEETQYF
DNA: TGTCAGACAGAAGAGACCCAGTACTTC

D: TRBD1
J: TRBJ2-2
V: TRBV27
size: -
CDR3: CASKTGQGANTGELFF
DNA: TGTGCCAGCAAGACGGGACAGGGCGCGAACACCGGGGAGCTGTTTTTT

D: -
J: TRBJ2-7
V: TRBV9
size: -
CDR3: CASSVAGVGYEQYF
DNA: TGTGCCAGCAGCGTAGCAGGGGTTGGCTACGAGCAGTACTTC

D: -
J: TRBJ2-1
V: TRBV27
size: -
CDR3: CASSLAGFSYNEQFF
DNA: TGTGCCAGCAGTTTAGCAGGTTTCTCCTACAATGAGCAGTTCTTC

D: TRBD2
J: TRBJ2-2
V: TRBV5-5
size: -
CDR3: CASSLSDGEGGELFF
DNA: TGTGCCAGCAGCTTGTCGGATGGGGAGGGCGGGGAGCTGTTTTTT

D: TRBD2
J: TRBJ2-7
V: TRBV9
size: -
CDR3: CASSVTSGGSYEQYF
DNA: TGTGCCAGCAGCGTAACTAGCGGGGGGTCCTACGAGCAGTACTTC

D: -
J: TRBJ1-4
V: TRBV3-1/TRBV3-2
size: -
CDR3: CASSQDIGSPNEKLFF
DNA: TGTGCCAGCAGCCAAGATATAGGCAGTCCAAATGAAAAACTGTTTTTT

D: TRBD2
J: TRBJ2-3
V: TRBV7-2
size: -
CDR3: CASSLVERGGLTQYF
DNA: TGTGCCAGCAGCTTAGTGGAGCGGGGGGGCCTGACGCAGTATTTT

D: -
J: TRBJ1-2
V: TRBV5-1
size: -
CDR3: CASSLVGSDYGYTF
DNA: TGCGCCAGCAGCTTGGTGGGGAGTGACTATGGCTACACCTTC

D: TRBD1
J: TRBJ1-5
V: TRBV9
size: -
CDR3: CAPRGTGGNQPQHF
DNA: TGTGCCCCCAGGGGGACGGGGGGCAATCAGCCCCAGCATTTT

D: TRBD1
J: TRBJ2-6
V: TRBV24-1
size: -
CDR3: CATSDGPGQGSGANVLTF
DNA: TGTGCCACCAGTGACGGCCCGGGACAGGGCTCTGGGGCCAACGTCCTGACTTTC

D: -
J: TRBJ1-4
V: TRBV7-6
size: -
CDR3: CASSKGRGGEKLFF
DNA: TGTGCCAGCAGTAAGGGGCGGGGTGGTGAAAAACTGTTTTTT

D: -
J: TRBJ1-1
V: TRBV12-5
size: -
CDR3: CASGLVPGPRAFF
DNA: TGTGCTAGTGGTTTGGTACCGGGGCCACGGGCTTTCTTT

D: TRBD1
J: TRBJ2-2
V: TRBV4-1
size: few
CDR3: CASSQPRDRRSVSNTGELFF
DNA: TGCGCCAGCAGCCAGCCCAGGGACAGGCGCTCTGTGTCGAACACCGGGGAGCTGTTTTTT

D: -
J: TRBJ1-1
V: TRBV6-2/TRBV6-3
size: -
CDR3: CASSYRVPTEAFF
DNA: TGTGCCAGCAGTTACAGGGTCCCCACTGAAGCTTTCTTT

D: -
J: TRBJ2-5
V: TRBV15
size: -
CDR3: CATSRDRTIQETQYF
DNA: TGTGCCACCAGCAGAGATAGGACAATCCAAGAGACCCAGTACTTC

D: -
J: TRBJ1-1
V: TRBV12-5
size: -
CDR3: CASGLGAVVTSEAFF
DNA: TGTGCTAGTGGTTTGGGGGCCGTTGTGACCAGTGAAGCTTTCTTT

D: TRBD1
J: TRBJ1-1
V: TRBV7-9
size: -
CDR3: CASSLSRGPQAFF
DNA: TGTGCCAGCAGCTTAAGCAGGGGGCCTCAAGCTTTCTTT

D: TRBD2
J: TRBJ2-2
V: TRBV18
size: -
CDR3: CASSPGTSGATGELFF
DNA: TGTGCCAGCTCACCAGGGACTAGCGGGGCGACCGGGGAGCTGTTTTTT

D: -
J: TRBJ1-5
V: TRBV4-2
size: -
CDR3: CASSQEGSQPQHF
DNA: TGTGCCAGCAGCCAAGAGGGATCCCAGCCCCAGCATTTT

D: TRBD1
J: TRBJ1-2
V: TRBV10-2
size: -
CDR3: CASSESDRGATNYGYTF
DNA: TGCGCCAGCAGTGAGTCGGACAGGGGGGCGACGAACTATGGCTACACCTTC

D: -
J: TRBJ2-7
V: TRBV18
size: -
CDR3: CASSPSSLQGIEQYF
DNA: TGTGCCAGCTCACCATCGTCACTTCAAGGTATCGAGCAGTACTTC

D: TRBD1
J: TRBJ1-4
V: TRBV7-8
size: -
CDR3: CASSFSRDRRPNEKLFF
DNA: TGTGCCAGCAGTTTTAGCCGGGACAGGCGACCTAATGAAAAACTGTTTTTT

D: -
J: TRBJ2-2
V: TRBV19
size: -
CDR3: CASSPSGLSNTGELFF
DNA: TGTGCCAGTAGTCCATCAGGACTATCGAACACCGGGGAGCTGTTTTTT

D: TRBD1
J: TRBJ1-5
V: TRBV6-2/TRBV6-3
size: -
CDR3: CASSQGGTQHF
DNA: TGTGCCAGCAGCCAGGGGGGGACCCAGCATTTT

D: -
J: TRBJ1-5
V: TRBV12-3/TRBV12-4
size: few
CDR3: CASSSRPQHF
DNA: TGTGCCAGCAGTTCCCGGCCCCAGCATTTT

D: -
J: TRBJ2-5
V: TRBV9
size: -
CDR3: CASSVGGTGTQYF
DNA: TGTGCCAGCAGCGTAGGAGGGACGGGGACCCAGTACTTC

D: -
J: TRBJ2-2
V: TRBV12-3/TRBV12-4
size: -
CDR3: CASSLNGELFF
DNA: TGTGCCAGCAGTTTAAACGGGGAGCTGTTTTTT

D: -
J: TRBJ1-5
V: TRBV12-2
size: -
CDR3: CASRLFTGHLSNQPQHF
DNA: TGTGCAAGTCGCTTATTTACGGGACACCTTAGCAATCAGCCCCAGCATTTT

D: -
J: TRBJ1-6
V: TRBV5-1
size: -
CDR3: CASSLSGQQQSPLHF
DNA: TGCGCCAGCAGCCTCTCGGGACAACAACAATCACCCCTCCACTTT

D: -
J: TRBJ2-3
V: TRBV4-1
size: -
CDR3: CASSQFTAGTDTQYF
DNA: TGCGCCAGCAGCCAGTTCACCGCGGGGACAGATACGCAGTATTTT

D: TRBD2
J: TRBJ2-3
V: TRBV7-9
size: -
CDR3: CASSRTSGGSDTQYF
DNA: TGTGCCAGCAGCCGGACTAGCGGGGGTTCAGATACGCAGTATTTT

D: -
J: TRBJ1-2
V: TRBV3-1/TRBV3-2
size: -
CDR3: CASSQAPLLLSGYTF
DNA: TGTGCCAGCAGCCAAGCTCCCTTACTGCTGAGCGGCTACACCTTC

D: -
J: TRBJ2-7
V: TRBV2
size: few
CDR3: CASRERNNREFNEQYF
DNA: TGTGCCAGCAGGGAGCGCAATAACAGGGAATTCAACGAGCAGTACTTC